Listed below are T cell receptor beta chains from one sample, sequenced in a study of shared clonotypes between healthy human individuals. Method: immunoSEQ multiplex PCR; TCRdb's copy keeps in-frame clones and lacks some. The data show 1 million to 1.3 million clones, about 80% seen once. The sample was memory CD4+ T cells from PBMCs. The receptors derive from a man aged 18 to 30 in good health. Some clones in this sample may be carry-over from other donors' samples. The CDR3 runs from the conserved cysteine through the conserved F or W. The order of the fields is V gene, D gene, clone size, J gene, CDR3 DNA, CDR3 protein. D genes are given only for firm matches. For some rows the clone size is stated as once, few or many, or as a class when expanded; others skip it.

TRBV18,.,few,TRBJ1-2,TGTGCCAGCTCACCAGAGGCGGCTAACTATGGCTACACCTTC,CASSPEAANYGYTF
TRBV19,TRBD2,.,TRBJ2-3,TGTGCCAGTAGTGTTGTTGGGGGTCGCGGGAGATACACAGATACGCAGTATTTT,CASSVVGGRGRYTDTQYF
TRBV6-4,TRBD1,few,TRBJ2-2,TGTGCCAGCAGTGAAGGGACAGGGGACACCGGGGAGCTGTTTTTT,CASSEGTGDTGELFF
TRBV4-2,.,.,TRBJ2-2,TGTGCCAGCAGCCAAGTTCTTGAGGGGGGCGGGGAGCTGTTTTTT,CASSQVLEGGGELFF
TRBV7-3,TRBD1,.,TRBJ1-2,TGTGCCAGCAGCTTAACCCGGACAGGGACCGGCTACACCTTC,CASSLTRTGTGYTF
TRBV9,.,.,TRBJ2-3,TGTGCCAGCAGCGTACTCTGGAGTGCAGATACGCAGTATTTT,CASSVLWSADTQYF
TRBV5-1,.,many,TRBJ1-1,TGCGCCAGCAGCTTGAGGCTGAGGGAGGACACTGAAGCTTTCTTT,CASSLRLREDTEAFF
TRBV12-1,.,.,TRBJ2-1,TGTGCCAGCAGCTTTGCGGCGGAAAACTCCTACAATGAGCAGTTCTTC,CASSFAAENSYNEQFF
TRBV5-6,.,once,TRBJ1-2,TGTGCCAGCAGCTTGCAGGGGAACTATGGCTACACCTTC,CASSLQGNYGYTF
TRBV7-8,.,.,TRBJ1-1,TGTGCCAGCAGCTTAGCTAGGGTGAACACTGAAGCTTTCTTT,CASSLARVNTEAFF
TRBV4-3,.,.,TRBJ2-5,TGCGCCAGCAGCCCCCAGGTGGCGGGGGCCCAAGAGACCCAGTACTTC,CASSPQVAGAQETQYF
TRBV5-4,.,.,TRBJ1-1,TGTGCCAGCAGTTTCTTCGGGGGCTCGGACACTGAAGCTTTCTTT,CASSFFGGSDTEAFF
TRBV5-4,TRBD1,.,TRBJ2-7,TGTGCCAGCAGCCGGACAGGGGGTTCCTACGAGCAGTACTTC,CASSRTGGSYEQYF
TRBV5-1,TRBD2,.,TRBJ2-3,TGCGCCAGCAGCTTCACTAGCGGATCCGGGGATACGCAGTATTTT,CASSFTSGSGDTQYF
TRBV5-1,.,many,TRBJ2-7,TGCGCCAGCAGCCCCCAGGGCGCCTACGAGCAGTACTTC,CASSPQGAYEQYF
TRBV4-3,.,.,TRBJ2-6,TGCGCCAGCAGCCCAGGGTCCGGGGCCAACGTCCTGACTTTC,CASSPGSGANVLTF
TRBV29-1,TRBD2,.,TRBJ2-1,TGCAGCGTTTCTGGGGGCGGGAGGGCCGAGGGCAATGAGCAGTTCTTC,CSVSGGGRAEGNEQFF
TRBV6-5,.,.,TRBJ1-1,TGTGCCAGCAGTTATGGATATGGAGGTGCGACCACTGAAGCTTTCTTT,CASSYGYGGATTEAFF
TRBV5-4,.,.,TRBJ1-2,TGTGCCAGCAGCTTGGTAAATGCATATGGCTACACCTTC,CASSLVNAYGYTF
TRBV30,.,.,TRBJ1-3,TGTGCCTGGAGTGTACGGGGATTGAGGATAAGCTCTGGAAACACCATATATTTT,CAWSVRGLRISSGNTIYF
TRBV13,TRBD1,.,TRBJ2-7,TGTGCCAGCAGAGACCTACAGGGGCCCTCCTACGAGCAGTACTTC,CASRDLQGPSYEQYF
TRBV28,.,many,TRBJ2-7,TGTGCCAGCACCCCAGGAGGGCTAGGCGAGCAGTACTTC,CASTPGGLGEQYF
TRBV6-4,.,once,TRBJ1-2,TGTGCCAGCAGTGAAGGAGGGACTAGGGGCTACACCTTC,CASSEGGTRGYTF
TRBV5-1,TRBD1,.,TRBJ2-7,TGCGCCAGCAGCAATGGACAGGGCGACGAGCAGTACTTC,CASSNGQGDEQYF
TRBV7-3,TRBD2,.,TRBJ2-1,TGTGCCAGCAGCCCGCAGGCTGATCCGGGACTAGGGGCTACTATCTTC,CASSPQADPGLGATIF
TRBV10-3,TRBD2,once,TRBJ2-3,TGTGCCATCGGGACTAGCGGCAGCACAGATACGCAGTATTTT,CAIGTSGSTDTQYF
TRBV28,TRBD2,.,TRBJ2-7,TGTGCCAGCAGTTCCTTAGCGGGAGGGCCCCCCGAGCAGTACTTC,CASSSLAGGPPEQYF
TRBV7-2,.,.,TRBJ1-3,TGTGCCAGCAGCTTAGTGGACAGCGTGAGCTCTGGAAACACCATATATTTT,CASSLVDSVSSGNTIYF
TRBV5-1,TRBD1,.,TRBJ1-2,TGCGCCAGCAGCTTGCGACAGGGGATAGTCTACACCTTC,CASSLRQGIVYTF
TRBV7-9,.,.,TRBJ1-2,TGTGCCAGCAGCTTAACTACAGAGATCTATGGCTACACCTTC,CASSLTTEIYGYTF
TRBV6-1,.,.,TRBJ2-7,TGTGCCAGCAGTGAACGGGGGGCCGCCTCCTACGAGCAGTACTTC,CASSERGAASYEQYF
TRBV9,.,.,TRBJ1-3,TGTGCCAGCAGCCTATTAGAATCGAGAGCTGGAAACACCATATATTTT,CASSLLESRAGNTIYF
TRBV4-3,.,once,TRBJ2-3,TGCGCCAGCAGCCACTCGCCGCTCGATACGCAGTATTTT,CASSHSPLDTQYF
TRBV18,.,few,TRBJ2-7,TGTGCCAGCTCACCCCAGACGGGTTCCTTCTACGAGCAGTACTTC,CASSPQTGSFYEQYF
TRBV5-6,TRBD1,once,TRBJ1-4,TGTGCCAGCAGCCACGCAACAGGGGCCTCAGGTGAAAAACTGTTTTTT,CASSHATGASGEKLFF
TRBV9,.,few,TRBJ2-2,TGTGCCAGCAGCGTATCCTACCCCCAGGGGAACACCGGGGAGCTGTTTTTT,CASSVSYPQGNTGELFF
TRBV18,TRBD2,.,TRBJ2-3,TGTGCCAGCTCACCTGTAAGCGGGGGGCCAGATACGCAGTATTTT,CASSPVSGGPDTQYF
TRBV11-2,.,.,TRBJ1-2,TGTGCCAGCAGCTTAGCGCGGGTCCCTCGTGACTATGGCTACACCTTC,CASSLARVPRDYGYTF
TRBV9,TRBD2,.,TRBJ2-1,TGTGCCAGCAGCGTAGTCGGCGGGAGCTACAATGAGCAGTTCTTC,CASSVVGGSYNEQFF
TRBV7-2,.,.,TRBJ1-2,TGTGCCAGCAGCTTACTCGGGGCGAACTATGGCTACACCTTC,CASSLLGANYGYTF
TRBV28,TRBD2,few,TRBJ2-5,TGTGCCAGCAGTTCCCTAGCGGGAGGAGGCGAGACCCAGTACTTC,CASSSLAGGGETQYF
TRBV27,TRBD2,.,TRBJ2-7,TGTGCCAGCGGCATGAGCGGGAAAGGCGAGCAGTACTTC,CASGMSGKGEQYF
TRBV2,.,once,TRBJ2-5,TGTGCCAGCAGTGAAGCGCGGTGGCCAGAGACCCAGTACTTC,CASSEARWPETQYF
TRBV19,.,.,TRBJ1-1,TGTGCCAGTAGTATTCTACAGGACACTGAAGCTTTCTTT,CASSILQDTEAFF
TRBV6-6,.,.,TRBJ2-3,TGTGCCAGCAGTTACGCCATAGCGGCCACAGATACGCAGTATTTT,CASSYAIAATDTQYF
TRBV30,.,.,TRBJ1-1,TGTGCCTGGAGTTTCAGGGGCACTGAAGCTTTCTTT,CAWSFRGTEAFF
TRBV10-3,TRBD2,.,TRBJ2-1,TGTGCCATCAGCCCTTTAGCGGGAGGGAGCAATGAGCAGTTCTTC,CAISPLAGGSNEQFF
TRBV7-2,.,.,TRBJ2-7,TGTGCCAGCAGCTTAGATGTCAGACTAACCTACGAGCAGTACTTC,CASSLDVRLTYEQYF
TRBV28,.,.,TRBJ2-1,TGTGCCAGCAGTCTCCCCACGGAGCAGTTCTTC,CASSLPTEQFF
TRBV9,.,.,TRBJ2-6,TGTGCCAGCCGGAGCTCTGGGGCCAACGTCCTGACTTTC,CASRSSGANVLTF
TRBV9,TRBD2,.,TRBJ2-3,TGTGCCAGCAGCGTAGGAGGACTAGCGGGAGGCCTTCCAGATACGCAGTATTTT,CASSVGGLAGGLPDTQYF
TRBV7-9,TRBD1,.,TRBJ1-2,TGTGCCAGCAGCCTCGGGACAGAGAATGGCTACACCTTC,CASSLGTENGYTF